The rows below give T cell receptor beta chains drawn from one sample of a study of tissue T cells after allogeneic stem cell transplantation. The repertoire was sequenced with immunoSEQ multiplex PCR; TCRdb's copy has only in-frame clones and lacks some. The table has around 6,300 clones, about 73% seen once. The sample here was tissue from the rectum, taken at autopsy. Source of these receptors: a woman aged 18 to 55 with breast cancer. The conserved cysteine and the conserved F or W are not part of the CDR3 here. The order of the fields is V gene, J gene, CDR3 protein.

>TRBV29-1|TRBJ2-3
SVERDRGTDTQY
>TRBV19|TRBJ2-2
ASGSGATNTGELF
>TRBV24-1|TRBJ1-2
ATSDFTGQGYT
>TRBV6-6|TRBJ2-3
ASSYAGASSTDTQY
>TRBV28|TRBJ2-7
ASRLGWGPPKYEQY
>TRBV30|TRBJ2-7
AWSIGLAGAYEQY
>TRBV9|TRBJ2-2
ASSVDGDTAVGELF
>TRBV9|TRBJ2-7
ASSTAGYIGEQY
>TRBV7-3|TRBJ1-1
ASKLVVSGTEAF
>TRBV6-2/TRBV6-3|TRBJ2-3
ASSRTGVLLLTDTQY
>TRBV5-1|TRBJ2-7
ASSFGTSGGAEQY
>TRBV11-2|TRBJ1-1
ASSYQTVNTEAF
>TRBV7-2|TRBJ2-7
ASSLGPAGNSYEQY
>TRBV19|TRBJ1-4
ASRRTNEKLF
>TRBV28|TRBJ2-3
ASSPPDKGTQY
>TRBV30|TRBJ2-3
AWSGEGHTQY
>TRBV2|TRBJ2-1
ASSASGNYNEQF
>TRBV5-1|TRBJ2-7
ASSLEGEWY
>TRBV4-2|TRBJ2-2
ASSQALKQNTGELF
>TRBV29-1|TRBJ1-1
SVAHGQGGTEAF
>TRBV29-1|TRBJ1-1
SVVVLGEGF
>TRBV30|TRBJ2-1
AWSLLIGEYEQF
>TRBV20-1|TRBJ2-3
SASEGKGTDTQY
>TRBV25-1|TRBJ1-6
ASRLEQNSPLH
>TRBV7-2|TRBJ2-1
ASSLERDHNEQF
>TRBV2|TRBJ2-3
ATQRAGVTDTQY
>TRBV28|TRBJ2-7
ASSFTGFSYEQY
>TRBV9|TRBJ1-1
ASSVGGDTEAF
>TRBV11-3|TRBJ1-1
ASSPRHRANTEAF
>TRBV7-3|TRBJ2-3
ASSLEGLATQY
>TRBV19|TRBJ2-5
ASSVGSQETQY
>TRBV28|TRBJ2-3
ASGRAGDGSDTQY